Here is one TCR beta chain with its context. Its matching antigen is unknown. This record belongs to a study of blood T cell dynamics during melanoma immunotherapy. Study overall: Standard first-line treatment here was pembrolizumab or nivolumab plus ipilimumab in metastatic melanoma. Study-wide points: Disease-control patients' PBMC repertoires became either more clonal or more diverse at W3.

Time point described: pre-treatment baseline. DNA loading was fixed at about 380 ng for all bulk PBMC samples. Method: immunoSEQ multiplex PCR; TCRdb's copy keeps in-frame clones and lacks some. The table records fewer than 25,000 clones, roughly 86% of them present only once. Per germline, CDR1 SGHTA and CDR2 FQGNSA. This CDR3 is 14 amino acids long. The V end was cut by 5 bases, the J end by 2 bases, with 10 bases between. Sequencing used blood, obtained from a patient treated with checkpoint blockade. The TCR sequence derives from a human donor with melanoma. The chain employs TRBV7-2 and TRBJ2-1; tentative D call: TRBD1 (6 bases). CDR3 sequence: CASSPGQPYNEQFF. The CDR3, as DNA: TGTGCCAGCAGCCCCGGACAGCCCTACAATGAGCAGTTCTTC.